This TCR beta chain derives from a study of blood T cell repertoires in COVID-19. Whole-study context: Material from acute and convalescent COVID-19 was sourced from the United States, Italy and Spain. Nucleic acid was either cDNA or gDNA, and it came from T cells, B-cell-depleted T cells, or PBMCs.

Clones were read by immunoSEQ multiplex PCR, and TCRdb kept only the in-frame ones, dropping some. Of 80,000 or so clones in the sample, about 86% were seen once. The CDR3 runs 16 residues. With V trimmed by 3 bases and J by 5 bases, 12 bases remained unmatched. The germline CDR1 and CDR2 sequences are WSHSY and SAAADI. This clonotype originated in a man older than 75 with acute or convalescent COVID-19. The rearrangement links TRBV10-2 to TRBJ2-7, with 8 bases fitting TRBD1. Sequenced input: peripheral blood. The CDR3 sequence is CASSDQTGAALHEQYF. DNA for the CDR3: TGCGCCAGCAGTGACCAGACAGGGGCCGCTCTCCACGAGCAGTACTTC.